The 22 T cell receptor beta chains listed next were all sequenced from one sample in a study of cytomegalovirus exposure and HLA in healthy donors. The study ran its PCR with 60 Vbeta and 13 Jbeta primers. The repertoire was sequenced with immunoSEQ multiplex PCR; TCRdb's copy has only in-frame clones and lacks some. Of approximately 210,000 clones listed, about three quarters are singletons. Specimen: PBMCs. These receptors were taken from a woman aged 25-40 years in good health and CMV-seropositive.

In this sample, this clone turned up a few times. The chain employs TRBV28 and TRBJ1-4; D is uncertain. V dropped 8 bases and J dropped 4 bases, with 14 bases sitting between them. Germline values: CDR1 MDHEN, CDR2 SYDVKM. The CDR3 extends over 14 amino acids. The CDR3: CASGRRWGNEKLFF. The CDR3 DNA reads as TGTGCCAGCGGGAGACGGTGGGGTAATGAAAAACTGTTTTTT.

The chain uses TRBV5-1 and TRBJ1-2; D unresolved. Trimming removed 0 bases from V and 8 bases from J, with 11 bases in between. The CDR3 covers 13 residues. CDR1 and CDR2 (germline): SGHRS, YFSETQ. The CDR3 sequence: CASSLALGVGYTF. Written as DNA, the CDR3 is TGCGCCAGCAGCTTGGCCCTGGGCGTAGGCTACACCTTC.

CDR3 nucleotides: TGTGCCAGCAGCGCGGCCCCGGAGGGCAATCAGCCCCAGCATTTT. Protein sequence: CASSAAPEGNQPQHF. The V and J genes are TRBV2 and TRBJ1-5; D is unclear. CDR1 is SNHLY, CDR2 FYNNEI, per germline. V lost 6 bases and J lost 2, with 14 bases in between. The CDR3 runs to 15 residues.

The CDR3 sequence is CATRAGWGKETQYF. CDR3 coding DNA: TGTGCCACCCGGGCGGGGTGGGGGAAGGAGACCCAGTACTTC. V usage is TRBV19 and J usage is TRBJ2-5; possibly TRBD2 for D (6 bases). The V end lost 10 bases, the J end lost 5 bases, and 20 bases lay between the germline ends. CDR1 and CDR2 (germline): LNHDA, SQIVND (reference sequence). The CDR3 runs 14 residues.

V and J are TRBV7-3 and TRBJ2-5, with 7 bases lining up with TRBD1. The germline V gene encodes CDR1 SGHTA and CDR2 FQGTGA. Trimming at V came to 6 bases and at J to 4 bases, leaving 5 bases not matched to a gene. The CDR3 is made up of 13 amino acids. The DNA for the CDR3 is TGTGCCAGCAGTAATGGACAGGCAGAGACCCAGTACTTC. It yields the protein CASSNGQAETQYF.

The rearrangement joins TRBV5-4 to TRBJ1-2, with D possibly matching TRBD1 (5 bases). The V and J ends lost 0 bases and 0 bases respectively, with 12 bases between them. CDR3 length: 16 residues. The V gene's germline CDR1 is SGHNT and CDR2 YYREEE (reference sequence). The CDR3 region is CASSLEMTDANYGYTF. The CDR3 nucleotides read TGTGCCAGCAGCTTGGAGATGACAGACGCTAACTATGGCTACACCTTC.

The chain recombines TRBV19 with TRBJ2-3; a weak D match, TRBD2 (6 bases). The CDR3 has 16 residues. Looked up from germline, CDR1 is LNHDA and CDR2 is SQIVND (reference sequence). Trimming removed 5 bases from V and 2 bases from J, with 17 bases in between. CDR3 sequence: CASSVVAVKITDTQYF. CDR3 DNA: TGTGCCAGTAGTGTTGTAGCGGTCAAGATCACAGATACGCAGTATTTT. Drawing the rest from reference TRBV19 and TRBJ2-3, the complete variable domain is DGGITQSPKYLFRKEGQNVTLSCEQNLNHDAMYWYRQDPGQGLRLIYYSQIVNDFQKGDIAEGYSVSREKKESFPLTVTSAQKNPTAFYLCASSVVAVKITDTQYFGPGTRLTVL.

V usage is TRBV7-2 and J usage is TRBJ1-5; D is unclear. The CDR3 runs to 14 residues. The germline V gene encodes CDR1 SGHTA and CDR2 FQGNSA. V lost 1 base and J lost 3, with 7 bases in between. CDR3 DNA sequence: TGTGCCAGCAGCTTAGGGCAGGACAATCAGCCCCAGCATTTT. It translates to CASSLGQDNQPQHF.

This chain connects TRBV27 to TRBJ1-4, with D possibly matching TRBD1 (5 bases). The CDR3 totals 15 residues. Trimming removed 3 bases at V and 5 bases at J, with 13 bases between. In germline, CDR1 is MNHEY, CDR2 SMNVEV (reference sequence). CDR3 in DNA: TGTGCCAGCAGTTTGGTCTCAACAGGCAATGAAAAACTGTTTTTT. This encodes CASSLVSTGNEKLFF.

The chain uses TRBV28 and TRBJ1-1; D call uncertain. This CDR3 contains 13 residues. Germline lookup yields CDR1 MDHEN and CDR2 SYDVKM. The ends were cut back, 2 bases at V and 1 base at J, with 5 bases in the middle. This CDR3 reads CASSLAGNTEAFF. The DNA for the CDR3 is TGTGCCAGCAGTTTAGCAGGGAACACTGAAGCTTTCTTT.

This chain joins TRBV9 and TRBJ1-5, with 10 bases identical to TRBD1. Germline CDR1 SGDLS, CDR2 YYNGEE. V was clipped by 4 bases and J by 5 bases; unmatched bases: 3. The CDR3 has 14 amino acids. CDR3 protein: CASSFGTGDQPQHF. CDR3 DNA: TGTGCCAGCAGCTTCGGGACAGGGGATCAGCCCCAGCATTTT.

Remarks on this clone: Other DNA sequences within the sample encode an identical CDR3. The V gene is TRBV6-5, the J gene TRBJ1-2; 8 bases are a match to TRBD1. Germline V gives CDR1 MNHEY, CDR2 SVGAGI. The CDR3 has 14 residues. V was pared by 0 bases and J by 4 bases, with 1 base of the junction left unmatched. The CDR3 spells CASSYSTGGYGYTF. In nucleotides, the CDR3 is TGTGCCAGCAGTTACTCAACAGGGGGCTATGGCTACACCTTC.

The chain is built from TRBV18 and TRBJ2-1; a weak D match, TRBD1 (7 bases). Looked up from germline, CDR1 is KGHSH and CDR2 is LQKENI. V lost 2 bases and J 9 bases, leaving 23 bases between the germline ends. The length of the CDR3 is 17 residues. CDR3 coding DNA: TGTGCCAGCTCACCAGGGTCGGTTCGCAGGGGGGTAGGTGAGCAGTTCTTC. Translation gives CASSPGSVRRGVGEQFF.

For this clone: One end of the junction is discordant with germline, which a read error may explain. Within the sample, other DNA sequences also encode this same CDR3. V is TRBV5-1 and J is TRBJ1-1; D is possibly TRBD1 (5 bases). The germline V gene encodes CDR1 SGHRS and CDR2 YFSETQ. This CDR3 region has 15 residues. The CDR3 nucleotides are TGCGCCAGCAGCTTGGGCGTCTCGGCGGGGACTGAGGCTTTCTTT. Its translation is CASSLGVSAGTEAFF.

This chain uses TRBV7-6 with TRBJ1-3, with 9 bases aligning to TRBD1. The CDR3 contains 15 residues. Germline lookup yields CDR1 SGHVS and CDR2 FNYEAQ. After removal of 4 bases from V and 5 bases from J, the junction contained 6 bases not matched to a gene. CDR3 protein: CASSSSQGARNTIYF. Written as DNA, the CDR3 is TGTGCCAGCAGCTCCTCACAGGGGGCCCGAAACACCATATATTTT.

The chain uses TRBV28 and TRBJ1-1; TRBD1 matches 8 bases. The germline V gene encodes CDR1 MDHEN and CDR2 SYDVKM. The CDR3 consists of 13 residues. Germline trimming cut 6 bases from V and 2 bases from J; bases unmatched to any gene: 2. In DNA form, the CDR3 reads TGTGCCAGCAGGGGACAGGACAACACTGAAGCTTTCTTT. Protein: CASRGQDNTEAFF.

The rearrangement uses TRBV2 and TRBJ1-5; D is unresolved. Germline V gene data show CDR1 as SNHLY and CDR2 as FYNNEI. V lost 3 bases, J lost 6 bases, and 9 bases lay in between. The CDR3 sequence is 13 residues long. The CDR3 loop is CASSEYRGQPQHF. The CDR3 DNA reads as TGTGCCAGCAGTGAGTATCGGGGTCAGCCCCAGCATTTT.

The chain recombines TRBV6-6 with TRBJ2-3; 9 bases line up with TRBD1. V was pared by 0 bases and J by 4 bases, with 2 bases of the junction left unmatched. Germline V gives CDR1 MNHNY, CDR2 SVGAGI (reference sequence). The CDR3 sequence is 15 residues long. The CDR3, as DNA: TGTGCCAGCAGTTACTCGACAGGGGGACCAGATACGCAGTATTTT. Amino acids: CASSYSTGGPDTQYF.

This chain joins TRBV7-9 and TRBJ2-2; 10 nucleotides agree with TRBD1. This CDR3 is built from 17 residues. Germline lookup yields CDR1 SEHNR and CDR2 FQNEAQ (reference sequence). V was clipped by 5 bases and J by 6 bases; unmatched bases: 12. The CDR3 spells CASSPSRQGALAGELFF. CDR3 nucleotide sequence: TGTGCCAGCAGCCCGAGTCGACAGGGGGCGTTAGCCGGGGAGCTGTTTTTT.

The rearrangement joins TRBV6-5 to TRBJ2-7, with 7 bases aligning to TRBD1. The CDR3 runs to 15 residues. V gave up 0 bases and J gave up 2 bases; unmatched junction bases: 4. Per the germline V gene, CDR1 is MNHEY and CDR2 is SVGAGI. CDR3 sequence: CASSYSATGPYEQYF. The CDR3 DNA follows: TGTGCCAGCAGTTACTCAGCGACAGGGCCCTACGAGCAGTACTTC.

The CDR3 here is CASSGLSQLYF. The CDR3 region has the DNA TGTGCCAGCAGTGGGCTCAGTCAGCTGTACTTC. This rearrangement joins TRBV28 to TRBJ2-7, with unresolved D. The germline V gene encodes CDR1 MDHEN and CDR2 SYDVKM. The CDR3 totals 11 residues. Trimming cost V 5 bases and J 12 bases, with 14 bases left between them.

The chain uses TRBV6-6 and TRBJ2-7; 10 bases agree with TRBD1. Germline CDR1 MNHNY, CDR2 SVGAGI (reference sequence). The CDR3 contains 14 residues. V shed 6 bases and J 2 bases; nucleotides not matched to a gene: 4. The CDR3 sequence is CASRDRGLTYEQYF. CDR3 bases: TGTGCCAGCAGAGACAGGGGGCTAACCTACGAGCAGTACTTC.